This is a list of T cell receptor beta chains from one sample in a study of T cell responses to AZD1222 COVID-19 vaccine. Sequencing was performed with immunoSEQ multiplex PCR; in TCRdb, only in-frame clones are kept and a portion is missing. The table has 65,000 to 85,000 clones, 88% seen once. Sequencing was performed on peripheral blood, taken 28 days after the second dose of the MenACWY control vaccine. These receptor sequences come from an adult who received the MenACWY meningococcal vaccine as a control. The CDR3 runs from the conserved cysteine through the conserved F or W. Each record gives: CDR3 length, clone size, D gene, V gene, J gene, CDR3 protein, CDR3 DNA. A D gene is named only where the DNA matches it firmly. Size tells how often a clone was seen (once, few, many) or the class of an expanded clone, and some rows leave it out.

15	few	NA	TRBV29-1	TRBJ2-2	CSVEPSLGRTGELFF	TGCAGCGTTGAACCCTCCCTAGGTCGGACCGGGGAGCTGTTTTTT
16	NA	TRBD2	TRBV5-6	TRBJ2-5	CASSQKVGLAKETQYF	TGTGCCAGCAGCCAGAAAGTAGGACTAGCCAAAGAGACCCAGTACTTC
12	NA	NA	TRBV28	TRBJ2-7	CASYDRTYEQYF	TGTGCCAGCTACGACAGGACCTACGAGCAGTACTTC
16	NA	TRBD1	TRBV30	TRBJ1-4	CAWSAGTGATNEKLFF	TGTGCCTGGAGTGCGGGGACAGGCGCAACTAATGAAAAACTGTTTTTT
16	NA	NA	TRBV5-1	TRBJ1-6	CASSPGRELDNSPLHF	TGCGCCAGCAGCCCGGGCCGGGAGTTGGATAATTCACCCCTCCACTTT
13	NA	NA	TRBV5-1	TRBJ1-1	CASSPGKNTEAFF	TGCGCCAGCAGCCCAGGAAAGAACACTGAAGCTTTCTTT
15	NA	NA	TRBV27	TRBJ2-4	CASSSGLGTKNIQYF	TGTGCCAGCAGTTCGGGACTGGGGACCAAAAACATTCAGTACTTC
14	NA	NA	TRBV9	TRBJ1-6	CASSPGSYNSPLHF	TGTGCCAGCAGCCCAGGCTCCTATAATTCACCCCTCCACTTT
16	NA	NA	TRBV11-2	TRBJ2-1	CASSPSWGVSYNEQFF	TGTGCCAGCAGCCCGTCGTGGGGGGTTTCCTACAATGAGCAGTTCTTC
14	few	NA	TRBV28	TRBJ2-7	CASSTLLRGDEQYF	TGTGCCAGCAGTACCCTTCTCAGGGGGGACGAGCAGTACTTC
16	NA	NA	TRBV7-2	TRBJ1-4	CASSLVPETTNEKLFF	TGTGCCAGCAGCTTAGTTCCAGAAACAACTAATGAAAAACTGTTTTTT
14	NA	TRBD1	TRBV7-8	TRBJ1-1	CASSPGQGATEAFF	TGTGCCAGCAGCCCCGGACAGGGGGCGACTGAAGCTTTCTTT
16	NA	TRBD1	TRBV6-2/TRBV6-3	TRBJ2-1	CASSSRQGGLYNEQFF	TGTGCCAGCAGTTCCCGACAGGGGGGTTTATACAATGAGCAGTTCTTC
15	NA	NA	TRBV5-1	TRBJ2-3	CASSLMTGVADTQYF	TGCGCCAGCAGCCTGATGACAGGCGTCGCAGATACGCAGTATTTT
14	NA	NA	TRBV5-6	TRBJ1-5	CASSLGGLDQPQHF	TGTGCCAGCAGCTTGGGGGGGCTTGATCAGCCCCAGCATTTT
15	NA	NA	TRBV6-4	TRBJ1-1	CASSVDGLVNTEAFF	TGTGCCAGCAGTGTCGATGGCTTAGTGAACACTGAAGCTTTCTTT
14	NA	NA	TRBV19	TRBJ1-5	CASSIAGRNQPQHF	TGTGCCAGTAGTATAGCTGGAAGGAATCAGCCCCAGCATTTT
15	NA	NA	TRBV30	TRBJ1-1	CAWRKTGQKNTEAFF	TGTGCCTGGAGGAAAACGGGACAAAAGAACACTGAAGCTTTCTTT
15	NA	NA	TRBV7-9	TRBJ1-6	CASSDVQGNNSPLHF	TGTGCCAGCAGCGACGTACAGGGAAATAATTCACCCCTCCACTTT
15	NA	TRBD1	TRBV7-2	TRBJ2-7	CASSFGGTGTYEQYF	TGTGCCAGCAGCTTCGGGGGGACAGGGACCTACGAGCAGTACTTC
14	NA	NA	TRBV30	TRBJ1-5	CACGRQNSNQPQHF	TGTGCCTGCGGACGGCAAAATAGCAATCAGCCCCAGCATTTT
14	NA	NA	TRBV7-9	TRBJ1-4	CASSFSRPNEKLFF	TGTGCCAGCAGCTTTAGCCGACCTAATGAAAAACTGTTTTTT
15	NA	TRBD2	TRBV12-5	TRBJ2-1	CASLVGTSNYNEQFF	TGTGCTAGTCTGGTCGGGACTAGCAACTACAATGAGCAGTTCTTC
12	NA	NA	TRBV11-2	TRBJ2-3	CVAGGATDTQYF	TGTGTCGCAGGGGGGGCCACAGATACGCAGTATTTT
12	NA	NA	TRBV30	TRBJ2-7	CAWSATGQQWYF	TGTGCCTGGAGCGCGACAGGCCAGCAGTGGTACTTC
12	NA	NA	TRBV18	TRBJ2-6	CASSSGANVLTF	TGTGCCAGCTCAAGTGGGGCCAACGTCCTGACTTTC
15	NA	NA	TRBV6-6	TRBJ2-3	CASSYGQDDTDTQYF	TGTGCCAGCAGTTACGGCCAGGATGACACAGATACGCAGTATTTT
20	NA	TRBD2	TRBV28	TRBJ2-3	CASSLPSGTSGGGGTDTQYF	TGTGCCAGCAGTTTACCCTCCGGGACTAGCGGGGGGGGTGGCACAGATACGCAGTATTTT
16	NA	NA	TRBV6-5	TRBJ1-1	CASSYSWNRMNTEAFF	TGTGCCAGCAGTTATTCGTGGAATCGGATGAACACTGAAGCTTTCTTT
14	NA	TRBD1	TRBV5-6	TRBJ1-4	CASSPGQGREKLFF	TGTGCCAGCAGCCCCGGACAGGGTCGGGAAAAACTGTTTTTT
15	NA	NA	TRBV5-1	TRBJ1-5	CASSLAAGEGQPQHF	TGCGCCAGCAGCTTGGCTGCAGGGGAGGGCCAGCCCCAGCATTTT
14	once	TRBD1	TRBV27	TRBJ1-1	CASDTNQGAGEAFF	TGTGCCAGCGATACGAATCAGGGGGCAGGTGAAGCTTTCTTT
15	NA	NA	TRBV7-8	TRBJ2-1	CASSPDSSSYNEQFF	TGTGCCAGCAGCCCCGACAGTAGTTCTTACAATGAGCAGTTCTTC
13	NA	NA	TRBV19	TRBJ1-5	CASTGSLNQPQHF	TGTGCCAGTACCGGCAGCCTCAATCAGCCCCAGCATTTT
15	NA	NA	TRBV14	TRBJ1-2	CASSQDLDSHYGYTF	TGTGCCAGCAGCCAAGATCTGGACAGCCACTATGGCTACACCTTC